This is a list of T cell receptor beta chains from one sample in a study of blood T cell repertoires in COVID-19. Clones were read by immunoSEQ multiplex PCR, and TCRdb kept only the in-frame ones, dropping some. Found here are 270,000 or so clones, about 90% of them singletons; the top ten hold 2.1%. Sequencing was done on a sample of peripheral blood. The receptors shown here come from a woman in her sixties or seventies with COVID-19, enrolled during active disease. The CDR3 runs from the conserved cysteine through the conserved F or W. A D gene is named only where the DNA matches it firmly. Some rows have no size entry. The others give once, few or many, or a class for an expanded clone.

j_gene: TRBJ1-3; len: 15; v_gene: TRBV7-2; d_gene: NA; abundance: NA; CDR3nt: TGTGCCAGCAGCACTCGGACGGGAGCTGGAAACACCATATATTTT; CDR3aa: CASSTRTGAGNTIYF
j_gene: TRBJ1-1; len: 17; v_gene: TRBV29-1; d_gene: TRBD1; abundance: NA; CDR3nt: TGCAGCGTTGACCCGGGACAGCGGATGCTCATGAACACTGAAGCTTTCTTT; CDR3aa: CSVDPGQRMLMNTEAFF
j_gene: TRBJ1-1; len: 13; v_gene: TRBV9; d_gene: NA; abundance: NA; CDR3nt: TGTGCCAGCAGCGTAACAGGGAACACTGAAGCTTTCTTT; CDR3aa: CASSVTGNTEAFF
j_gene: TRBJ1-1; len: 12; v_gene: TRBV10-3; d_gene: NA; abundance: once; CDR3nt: TGTGCCATAGGGAGCTCAAACACTGAAGCTTTCTTT; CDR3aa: CAIGSSNTEAFF
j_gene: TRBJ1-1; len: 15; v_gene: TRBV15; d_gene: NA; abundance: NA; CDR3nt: TGTGCCACCAGCAGAGCCCCACCGGGGAGAACTGAAGCTTTCTTT; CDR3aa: CATSRAPPGRTEAFF
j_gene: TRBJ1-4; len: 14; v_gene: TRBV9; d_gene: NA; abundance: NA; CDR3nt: TGTGCCAGCAGCCGGGGGTTAACTAATGAAAAACTGTTTTTT; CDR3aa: CASSRGLTNEKLFF
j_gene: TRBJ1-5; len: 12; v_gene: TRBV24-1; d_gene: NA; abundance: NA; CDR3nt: TGTGCCACCAGTGACCCGAAAGGGGCCCAGCATTTT; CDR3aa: CATSDPKGAQHF
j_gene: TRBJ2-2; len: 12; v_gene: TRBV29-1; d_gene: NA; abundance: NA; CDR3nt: TGCAGCGCAGAACAGAACACCGGGGAGCTGTTTTTT; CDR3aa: CSAEQNTGELFF
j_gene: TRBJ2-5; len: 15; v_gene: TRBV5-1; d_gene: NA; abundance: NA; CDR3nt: TGCGCCAGCAGCTTTGGGGCCCAAGCAGGGGAGACCCAGTACTTC; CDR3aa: CASSFGAQAGETQYF
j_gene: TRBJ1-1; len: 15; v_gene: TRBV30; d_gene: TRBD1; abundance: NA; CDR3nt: TGTGCCTGGAGGGGACAGGGTTACATGAACACTGAAGCTTTCTTT; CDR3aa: CAWRGQGYMNTEAFF
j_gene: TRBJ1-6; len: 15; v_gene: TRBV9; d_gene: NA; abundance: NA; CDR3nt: TGTGCCAGCAGCGTGACGGGATCAGTGGATTCACCCCTCCACTTT; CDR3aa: CASSVTGSVDSPLHF
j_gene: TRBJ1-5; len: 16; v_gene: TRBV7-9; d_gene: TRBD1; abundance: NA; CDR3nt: TGTGCCAGCAGCTCCGGACAGGGCGGTAGCAATCAGCCCCAGCATTTT; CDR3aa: CASSSGQGGSNQPQHF
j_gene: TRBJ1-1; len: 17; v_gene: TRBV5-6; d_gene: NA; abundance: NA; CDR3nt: TGTGCCAGCAGCTTGGAGGGGGTAAATGGTCCATACACTGAAGCTTTCTTT; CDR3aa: CASSLEGVNGPYTEAFF
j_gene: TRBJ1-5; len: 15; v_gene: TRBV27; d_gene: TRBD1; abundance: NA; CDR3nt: TGTGCCAGCAGATACGGACAGGGAAAAAATCAGCCCCAGCATTTT; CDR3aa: CASRYGQGKNQPQHF
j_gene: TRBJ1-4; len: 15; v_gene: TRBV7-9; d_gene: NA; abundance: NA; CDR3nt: TGTGCCAGCAGCCCCGGCCCAGGGAGGGATGAAAAACTGTTTTTT; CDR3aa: CASSPGPGRDEKLFF
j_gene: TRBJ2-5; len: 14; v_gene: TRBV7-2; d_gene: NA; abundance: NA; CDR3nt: TGTGCCAGCAACCAGGGTTACGTCCAAGAGACCCAGTACTTC; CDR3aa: CASNQGYVQETQYF
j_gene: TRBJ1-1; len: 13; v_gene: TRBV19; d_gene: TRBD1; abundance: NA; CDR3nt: TGTGCAGCCCGGACAGGGGAAAGCGCTGAAGCTTTCTTT; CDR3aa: CAARTGESAEAFF
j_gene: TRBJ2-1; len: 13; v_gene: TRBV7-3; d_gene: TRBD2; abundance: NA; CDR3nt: TGTGCCAGCAGCCTCTCTAGCGGGGGGGCCAATTTCTTC; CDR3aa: CASSLSSGGANFF
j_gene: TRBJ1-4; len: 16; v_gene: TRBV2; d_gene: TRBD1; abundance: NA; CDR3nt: TGTGCCAGCAGTGAGGACAGGGGGCCAACTAATGAAAAACTGTTTTTT; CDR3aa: CASSEDRGPTNEKLFF
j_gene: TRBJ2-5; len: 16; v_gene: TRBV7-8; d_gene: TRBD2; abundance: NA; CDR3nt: TGTGCCAGCAGCTGGCCCGGGGGGGCTTCGCAAGAGACCCAGTACTTC; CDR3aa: CASSWPGGASQETQYF
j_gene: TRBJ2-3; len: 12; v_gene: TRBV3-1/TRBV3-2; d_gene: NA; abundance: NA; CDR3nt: TGTGCCAGCAGCCTTCAGGGGTATACGCAGTATTTT; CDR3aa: CASSLQGYTQYF
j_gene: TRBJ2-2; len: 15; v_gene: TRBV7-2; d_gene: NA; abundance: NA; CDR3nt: TGTGCCAGCAGCTTAGAACCCACTTACACCGGGGAGCTGTTTTTT; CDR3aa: CASSLEPTYTGELFF